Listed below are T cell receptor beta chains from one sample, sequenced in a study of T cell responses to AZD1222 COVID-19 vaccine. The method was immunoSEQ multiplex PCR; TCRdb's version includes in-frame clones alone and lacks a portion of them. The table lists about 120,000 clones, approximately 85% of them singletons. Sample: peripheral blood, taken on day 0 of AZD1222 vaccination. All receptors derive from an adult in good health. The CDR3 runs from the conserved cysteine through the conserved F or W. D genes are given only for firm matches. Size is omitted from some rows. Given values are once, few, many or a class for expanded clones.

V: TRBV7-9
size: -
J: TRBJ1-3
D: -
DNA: TGTGCCATCCTCCCGTGGGGGACCGCTCGACCGGACACCATATATTTT
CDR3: CAILPWGTARPDTIYF

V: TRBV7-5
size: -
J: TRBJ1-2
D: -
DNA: TGTGCCAGAAAGGGACTCACAAACTATGGCTACACCTTC
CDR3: CARKGLTNYGYTF

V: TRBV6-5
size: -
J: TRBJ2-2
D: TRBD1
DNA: TGTGCCAGCAGGGAGGGACAGGCACCTGGGGTTCTGTTTTTT
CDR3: CASREGQAPGVLFF

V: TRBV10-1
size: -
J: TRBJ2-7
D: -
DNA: TGCGCCAGCAGTGAGTCCCTGACGGTCCCCTACGAGCAGTACTTC
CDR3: CASSESLTVPYEQYF

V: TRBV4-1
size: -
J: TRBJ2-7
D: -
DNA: TGCGCCAGCAGCCAAGAATATATCGACGGGAGCGCCTACGAGCAGTACTTC
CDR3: CASSQEYIDGSAYEQYF

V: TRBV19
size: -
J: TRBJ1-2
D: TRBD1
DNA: TGTGCCAGTAGTAACTCGGGACAGATCTATGGCTACACCTTC
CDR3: CASSNSGQIYGYTF

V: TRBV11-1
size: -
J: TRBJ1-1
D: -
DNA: TGTGCCAGCAGCTTATCTTCGGGGAGAGAAGCTTTCTTT
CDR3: CASSLSSGREAFF

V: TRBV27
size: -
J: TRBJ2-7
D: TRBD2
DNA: TGTGCCAGCAGTACACTTCCCGGGACATCCACCTGGACTAGCGGGAGCTCCTACGAGCAGTACTTC
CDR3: CASSTLPGTSTWTSGSSYEQYF

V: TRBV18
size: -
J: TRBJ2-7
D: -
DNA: TGTGCCAGCTCACCACGAGTGACTACCAGCTCCTACGAGCAGTACTTC
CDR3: CASSPRVTTSSYEQYF

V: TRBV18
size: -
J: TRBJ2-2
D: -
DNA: TGTGCCAGCTCACCGGCAGGGACCTATGGGGAGCTGTTTTTT
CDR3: CASSPAGTYGELFF

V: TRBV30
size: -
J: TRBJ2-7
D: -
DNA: TGTGCCTGGAGTAAAGGACTGGGGTACGAGCAGTACTTC
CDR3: CAWSKGLGYEQYF

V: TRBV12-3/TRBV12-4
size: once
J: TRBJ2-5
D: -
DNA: TGTGCCAGCAGTTTAGTCGAGACCCAGTACTTC
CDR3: CASSLVETQYF

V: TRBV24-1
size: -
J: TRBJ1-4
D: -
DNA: TGTGCCACCAGTGATTTCGGGAAACGGAATGAAAAACTGTTTTTT
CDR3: CATSDFGKRNEKLFF

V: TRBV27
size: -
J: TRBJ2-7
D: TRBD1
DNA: TGTGCCACTTGGCGACAGGGGGTAGGGGAGCAGTACTTC
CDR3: CATWRQGVGEQYF

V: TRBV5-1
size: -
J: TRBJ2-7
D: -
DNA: TGCGCCAGCAGCTTGACCCCCTACGAGCAGTACTTC
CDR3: CASSLTPYEQYF

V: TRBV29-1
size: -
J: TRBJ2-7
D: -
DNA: TGCAGCGTTGAAGGGACATCCGAGCAGTACTTC
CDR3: CSVEGTSEQYF

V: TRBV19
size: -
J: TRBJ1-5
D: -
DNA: TGTGCCAGTAGTCGGACGGGGGGCGCGTATCAGCCCCAGCATTTT
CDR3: CASSRTGGAYQPQHF

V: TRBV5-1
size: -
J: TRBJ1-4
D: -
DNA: TGCGCCAGCAGCAGGGACGGCCTATCAACTAATGAAAAACTGTTTTTT
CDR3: CASSRDGLSTNEKLFF

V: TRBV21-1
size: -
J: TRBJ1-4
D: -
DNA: TGTGCCAGCAGCCTCGAGGGGTTCACTAATGAAAAACTGTTTTTT
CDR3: CASSLEGFTNEKLFF

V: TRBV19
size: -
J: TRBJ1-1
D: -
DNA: TGTGCCAGTAGTGCTCAGGGTTTGCGGAACACTGAAGCTTTCTTT
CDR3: CASSAQGLRNTEAFF

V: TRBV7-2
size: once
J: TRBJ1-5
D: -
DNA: TGTGCCAGCAGCTTAAATCCGGAGTTGAGGCCCCAGCATTTT
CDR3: CASSLNPELRPQHF

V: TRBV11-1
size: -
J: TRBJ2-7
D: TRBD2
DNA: TGTGCCAGCAGCTCAGCGGGGGGGCCGTCCGAGCAGTACTTC
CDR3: CASSSAGGPSEQYF

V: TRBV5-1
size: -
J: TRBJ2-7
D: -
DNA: TGCGCCAGCAGCTTGGATGGGACCGGCGGTAGGCGAGAGCAGTACTTC
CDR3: CASSLDGTGGRREQYF

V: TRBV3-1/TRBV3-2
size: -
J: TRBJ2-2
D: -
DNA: TGTGCCAGCAGCCCATCTTACCCGGGGGCCGCGAACACCGGGGAGCTGTTTTTT
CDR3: CASSPSYPGAANTGELFF

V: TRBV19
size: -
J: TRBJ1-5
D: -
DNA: TGTGCCAGTAGTCCCCAATATCAGCCCCAGCATTTT
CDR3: CASSPQYQPQHF

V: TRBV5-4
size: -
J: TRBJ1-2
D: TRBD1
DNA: TGTGCCAGCAGCTCCCGGGACAGGACTAACTATGGCTACACCTTC
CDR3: CASSSRDRTNYGYTF

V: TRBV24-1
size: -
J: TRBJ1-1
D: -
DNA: TGTGCCACCAGTGATTTACAGGGATCTAAGAACACTGAAGCTTTCTTT
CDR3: CATSDLQGSKNTEAFF

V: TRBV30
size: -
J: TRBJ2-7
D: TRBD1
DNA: TGTGCCTGGAGTAGACAGGGGTCGGCCTACGAGCAGTACTTC
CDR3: CAWSRQGSAYEQYF

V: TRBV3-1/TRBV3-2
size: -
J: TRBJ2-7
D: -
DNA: TGTGCCAGCAGCCAGACTACAGTTTTATACGAGCAGTACTTC
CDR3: CASSQTTVLYEQYF

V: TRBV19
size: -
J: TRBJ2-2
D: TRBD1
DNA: TGTGCCAGTAGCAAGGGACAGGGGGCATCCGGGGAGCTGTTTTTT
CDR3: CASSKGQGASGELFF

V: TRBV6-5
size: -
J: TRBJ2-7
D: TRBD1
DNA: TGTGCCAGCAGTTCAGGACAGGGTGGCGAGCAGTACTTC
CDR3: CASSSGQGGEQYF

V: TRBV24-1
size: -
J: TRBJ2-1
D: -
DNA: TGTGCCACCTGGGATTTCGAGAACCCGAGGTGGAATGAGCAGTTCTTC
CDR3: CATWDFENPRWNEQFF

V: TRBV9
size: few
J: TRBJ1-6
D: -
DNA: TGTGCCAGCAGCTCCCGACGGGCAGCAACTGATTCACCCCTCCACTTT
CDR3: CASSSRRAATDSPLHF

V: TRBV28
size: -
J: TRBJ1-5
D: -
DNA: TGTGCCAGCAGTTTATCAGCATATTTGGGTAGTATGGATCAGCCCCAGCATTTT
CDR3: CASSLSAYLGSMDQPQHF

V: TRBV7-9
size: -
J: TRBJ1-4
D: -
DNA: TGTGCCAGCAGCTTAGCGGGGGCAGAAAAACTGTTTTTT
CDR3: CASSLAGAEKLFF

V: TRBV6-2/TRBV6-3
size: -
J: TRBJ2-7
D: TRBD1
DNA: TGTGCCAGCAGTAGGGGACAGCCCCCTAACGAGCAGTACTTC
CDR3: CASSRGQPPNEQYF

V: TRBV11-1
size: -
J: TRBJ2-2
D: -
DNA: TGTGCCAGCAGCTTGAGTTTAAAGACCGGGGAGCTGTTTTTT
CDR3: CASSLSLKTGELFF

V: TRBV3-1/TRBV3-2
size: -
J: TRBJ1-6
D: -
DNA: TGTGCCAGCAGCCAAGGCCTGCCCGGACCCCTCCACTTT
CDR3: CASSQGLPGPLHF

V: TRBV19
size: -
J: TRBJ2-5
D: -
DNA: TGTGCCAGTAGTACGGTAGCGGCGGAAGAGACCCAGTACTTC
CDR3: CASSTVAAEETQYF

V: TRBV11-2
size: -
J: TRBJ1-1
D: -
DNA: TGTGCCAGCAGCCCTCCAGGACCCACTGAAGCTTTCTTT
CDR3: CASSPPGPTEAFF

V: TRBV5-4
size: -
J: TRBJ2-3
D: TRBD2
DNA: TGTGCCAGCAGCTTGTTGCTAGCGGGGGGGTTGGGACCAGATACGCAGTATTTT
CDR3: CASSLLLAGGLGPDTQYF

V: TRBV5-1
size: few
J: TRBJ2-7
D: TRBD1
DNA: TGCGCCAGCAGCTCCAGTTGGACAGGCGGAAGGGACGAGCAGTACTTC
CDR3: CASSSSWTGGRDEQYF

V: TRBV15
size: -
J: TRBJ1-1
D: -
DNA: TGTGCCACCAGCAGAGATCTTGGGAACACTGAAGCTTTCTTT
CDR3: CATSRDLGNTEAFF

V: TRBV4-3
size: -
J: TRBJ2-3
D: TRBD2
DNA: TGCGCCAGCAGCCAAGACATACTAGCGGAGGGCGCAGATACGCAGTATTTT
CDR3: CASSQDILAEGADTQYF

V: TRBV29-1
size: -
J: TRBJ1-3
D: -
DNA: TGCAGCGCCGCAAGGGACTCTGGAAACACCATATATTTT
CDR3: CSAARDSGNTIYF

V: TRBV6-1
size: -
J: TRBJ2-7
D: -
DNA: TGTGCCAGCAGTGAATTCGGGACACTATCCTACGAGCAGTACTTC
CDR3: CASSEFGTLSYEQYF

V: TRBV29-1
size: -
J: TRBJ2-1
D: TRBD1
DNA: TGCAGCGTTGGGGGTGAGAGGGGGCTAGGCAATGAGCAGTTCTTC
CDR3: CSVGGERGLGNEQFF

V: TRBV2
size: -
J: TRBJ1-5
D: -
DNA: TGTGCCAGCAGTAAACTTAGGGTTGGTCAGCCCCAGCATTTT
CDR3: CASSKLRVGQPQHF

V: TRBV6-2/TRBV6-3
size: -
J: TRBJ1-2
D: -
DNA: TGTGCCAGCAGTTACCAGGGGAGTGGTGGCTACACCTTC
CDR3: CASSYQGSGGYTF

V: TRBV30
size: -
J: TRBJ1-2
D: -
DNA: TGTGCCTGGAGTAAGCTAACGCGACAGGGCTACACCTTC
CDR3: CAWSKLTRQGYTF

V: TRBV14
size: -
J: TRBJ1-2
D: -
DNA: TGTGCCAGCAGCCGACGACGGGGTTCCTATGGCTACACCTTC
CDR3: CASSRRRGSYGYTF

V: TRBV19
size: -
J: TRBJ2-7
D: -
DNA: TGTGCCAGTAGTACTAGTGACGGGGTTTACTACGAGCAGTACTTC
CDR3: CASSTSDGVYYEQYF

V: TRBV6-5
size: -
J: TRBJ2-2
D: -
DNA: TGTGCCAGCAGTTACTTCGGGGAGCTGTTTTTT
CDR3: CASSYFGELFF

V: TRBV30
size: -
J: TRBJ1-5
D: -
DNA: TGTGCCTGGAGTGACCACTCGGGGGGCAATCAGCCCCAGCATTTT
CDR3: CAWSDHSGGNQPQHF

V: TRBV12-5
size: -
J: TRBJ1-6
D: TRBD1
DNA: TGTGCTAGTGGTTTTCACCCGGGACAGGGCCGTTATAATTCACCCCTCCACTTT
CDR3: CASGFHPGQGRYNSPLHF

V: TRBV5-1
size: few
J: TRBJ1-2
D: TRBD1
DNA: TGCGCCAGCCGACAGGGGACGACTAACTATGGCTACACCTTC
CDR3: CASRQGTTNYGYTF

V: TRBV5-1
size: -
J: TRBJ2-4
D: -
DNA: TGCGCCAGCAGCCCCGGGGGATTAGCCAAAAACATTCAGTACTTC
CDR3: CASSPGGLAKNIQYF

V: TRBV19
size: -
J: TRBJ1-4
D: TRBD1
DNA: TGTGCCAGTATCAGGACAGGGGGTCGCGAAAAACTGTTTTTT
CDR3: CASIRTGGREKLFF

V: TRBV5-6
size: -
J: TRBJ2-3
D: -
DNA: TGTGCCAGCAGTACGACCGCGGGGCGATCTAGCACAGATACGCAGTATTTT
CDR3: CASSTTAGRSSTDTQYF

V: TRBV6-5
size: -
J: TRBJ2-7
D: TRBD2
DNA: TGTGCCAGCAGTTACTCGAGTAGCGGGAGGTTCGAGCAGTACTTC
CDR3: CASSYSSSGRFEQYF